This T cell receptor (beta chain) is from a study of control samples from healthy donors and cancer patients. Here immunoSEQ multiplex PCR was the method, and the copy in TCRdb shows in-frame clones only, minus some. The sample lists approximately 140,000 clones, 90% to 95% occurring once. Germline loops: CDR1 MNHEY, CDR2 SMNVEV (reference sequence). Trimming removed 4 bases from V and 0 bases from J; junction bases left unmatched: 6. The CDR3 totals 16 residues. The receptor was isolated from a man between 40 and 49 years old in good health. The chain couples TRBV27 to TRBJ2-4; the match to TRBD1 covers 7 bases. The source material was blood. CDR3 coding DNA: TGTGCCAGCAGTTCAGGACAGGTTCTAGCCAAAAACATTCAGTACTTC. As protein: CASSSGQVLAKNIQYF.